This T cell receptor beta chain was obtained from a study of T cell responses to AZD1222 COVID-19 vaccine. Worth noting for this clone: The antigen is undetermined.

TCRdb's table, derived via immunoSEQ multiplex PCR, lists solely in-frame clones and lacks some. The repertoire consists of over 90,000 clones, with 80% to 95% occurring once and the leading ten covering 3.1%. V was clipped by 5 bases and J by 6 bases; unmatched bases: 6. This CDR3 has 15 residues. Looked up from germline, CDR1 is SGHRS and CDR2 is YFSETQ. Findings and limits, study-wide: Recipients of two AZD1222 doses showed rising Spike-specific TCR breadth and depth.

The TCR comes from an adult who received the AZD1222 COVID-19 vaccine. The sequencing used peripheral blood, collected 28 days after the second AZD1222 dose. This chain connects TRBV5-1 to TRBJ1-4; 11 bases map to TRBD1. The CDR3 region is CASRDRGQVDEKLFF. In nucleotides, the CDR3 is TGCGCCAGCAGGGACAGGGGGCAAGTTGATGAAAAACTGTTTTTT.